These 8 T cell receptor beta chains came from one sample sequenced in a study of T cell changes during pregnancy in multiple sclerosis. Sequenced by immunoSEQ multiplex PCR; TCRdb stores in-frame clones only, minus some. Of about 33,000 clones listed, 91% were seen once; the top ten hold roughly 2.8%. Sequences were derived from CD4+ T cells from peripheral blood mononuclear cells, sampled in the third trimester of pregnancy. These receptors came from a female donor in good health, enrolled as a control in a pregnancy study.

V and J are TRBV2 and TRBJ1-2; D ambiguous. In germline, CDR1 is SNHLY, CDR2 FYNNEI. The CDR3 extends over 15 amino acids. V gave up 5 bases and J gave up 6 bases, with 19 bases separating them. The chain's CDR3 is CASSPLGRRGDGYTF. CDR3 coding DNA: TGTGCCAGCAGTCCCCTCGGTCGACGGGGTGATGGCTACACCTTC.

The J gene is TRBJ1-2, the V gene TRBV7-3; D is ambiguous. Trimming took off 2 bases at V and 3 bases at J, with 10 bases between the two ends. Germline loops: CDR1 SGHTA, CDR2 FQGTGA. The CDR3 consists of 14 residues. CDR3 sequence: CASSLSDTDYGYTF. CDR3 DNA sequence: TGTGCCAGCAGCTTATCTGACACCGACTATGGCTACACCTTC.

This rearrangement joins TRBV11-2 to TRBJ2-7; D not resolved. Trimming took off 1 base at V and 0 bases at J, with 10 bases between the two ends. The CDR3 consists of 15 residues. CDR1 is SGHAT, CDR2 FQNNGV, per germline. The CDR3 protein is CASSLGTVSSYEQYF. DNA of the CDR3: TGTGCCAGCAGCTTAGGTACGGTGAGCTCCTACGAGCAGTACTTC.

V is TRBV7-9 and J is TRBJ2-3; TRBD2 is a possible D gene (6 bases). This CDR3 has 11 amino acids. Trimming shortened V by 8 bases and J by 3 bases, and 6 bases separated the two germline ends. Germline V gives CDR1 SEHNR, CDR2 FQNEAQ (reference sequence). This chain's CDR3 is CASLATDTQYF. The CDR3 DNA reads TGTGCCAGCCTAGCGACAGATACGCAGTATTTT.

This chain joins TRBV27 and TRBJ2-3, with TRBD1 as a possible D gene (6 bases). Trimming removed 7 bases from V and 1 base from J, with 15 bases in between. CDR1 MNHEY and CDR2 SMNVEV come from the germline V gene (reference sequence). The CDR3 is 15 amino acids. CDR3 DNA sequence: TGTGCCAGCAAAGGGATACAGGGCCGCACAGATACGCAGTATTTT. The encoded protein is CASKGIQGRTDTQYF.

This sequence joins TRBV7-2 and TRBJ2-1, with TRBD1 as a possible D gene (6 bases). Deletions cut 5 bases from V and 2 bases from J, with 10 bases between. The length of the CDR3 is 14 residues. CDR1 is SGHTA and CDR2 is FQGNSA in the germline V gene. CDR3 protein: CASSLTGTYNEQFF. The CDR3 nucleotides read TGTGCCAGCAGCCTTACAGGGACCTACAATGAGCAGTTCTTC.

The gene calls are TRBV11-2 and TRBJ2-7; the match to TRBD2 covers 8 bases. This CDR3 is 13 amino acids long. Trimming removed 5 bases from V and 2 bases from J; junction bases left unmatched: 2. The germline gives CDR1 SGHAT, CDR2 FQNNGV. The CDR3 coding sequence is TGTGCCAGCAGCCGGGGGGGCCCCTACGAGCAGTACTTC. Its translation: CASSRGGPYEQYF.

The chain employs TRBV29-1 and TRBJ1-4, with D possibly matching TRBD1 (6 bases). The CDR3 extends over 13 amino acids. The germline V and J ends were trimmed by 6 bases and 3 bases, with 11 bases remaining between them. The germline gives CDR1 SQVTM, CDR2 ANQGSEA. The CDR3 DNA sequence: TGCAGCGTCTGGGGGCGAGCTAATGAAAAACTGTTTTTT. This encodes CSVWGRANEKLFF.